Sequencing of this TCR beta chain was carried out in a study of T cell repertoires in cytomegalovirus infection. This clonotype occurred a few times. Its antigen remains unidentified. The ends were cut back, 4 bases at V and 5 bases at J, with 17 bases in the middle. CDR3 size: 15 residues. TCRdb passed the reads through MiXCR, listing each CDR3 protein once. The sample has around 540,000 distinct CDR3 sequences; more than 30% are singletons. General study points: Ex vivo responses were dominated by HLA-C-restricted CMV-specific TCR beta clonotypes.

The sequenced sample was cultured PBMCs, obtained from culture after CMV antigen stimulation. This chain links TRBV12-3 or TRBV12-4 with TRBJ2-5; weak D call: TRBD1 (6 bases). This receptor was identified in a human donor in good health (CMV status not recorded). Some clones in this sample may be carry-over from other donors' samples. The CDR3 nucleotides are TGTGCCAGCAGTTACGACAGGTTGGGATCGGAGACCCAGTACTTC. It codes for CASSYDRLGSETQYF.